A single sample is the source of the 26 T cell receptor beta chains below, sequenced in a study of cytomegalovirus exposure and HLA in healthy donors. The method was immunoSEQ multiplex PCR; TCRdb's version includes in-frame clones alone and lacks a portion of them. The table shows 110,000 or so clones, with approximately 86% occurring only once. The sample consisted of PBMCs. The receptor set was obtained from a woman aged 18-29 years in good health and CMV-seropositive.

This clone was counted only a few times. This rearrangement joins TRBV6-6 to TRBJ1-5; D gene unclear. This CDR3 is built from 13 residues. V was trimmed by 7 bases and J by 5 bases, leaving 12 bases between them. CDR1 and CDR2 from the germline V gene are MNHNY and SVGAGI (reference sequence). Here the CDR3 reads CASTLDRDQPQHF. DNA for the CDR3: TGTGCCAGCACCTTAGATCGGGATCAGCCCCAGCATTTT.

V gene TRBV5-1 combines with J gene TRBJ2-3; TRBD2 matches at 9 bases. CDR3 length: 15 residues. The V gene's germline CDR1 is SGHRS and CDR2 YFSETQ. V gave up 5 bases and J gave up 5 bases; unmatched junction bases: 9. CDR3 bases: TGCGCCAGCAGTTCAACCCCGACTAGCGGAGATACGCAGTATTTT. Translating it yields CASSSTPTSGDTQYF.

V gene TRBV19 combines with J gene TRBJ2-7; TRBD2 aligns across 10 bases. V trimming: 4 bases; J trimming: 2 bases; junction bases outside the gene matches: 2. The CDR3 runs 14 residues. The germline CDR1 and CDR2 sequences are LNHDA and SQIVND (reference sequence). CDR3: CASSTSGRAYEQYF. The CDR3 DNA reads as TGTGCCAGTAGTACTAGCGGGAGAGCCTACGAGCAGTACTTC.

The V call is TRBV5-1, the J call TRBJ2-3; D ambiguous. Trimming pared 6 bases from V and 6 bases from J, leaving 20 bases between. The CDR3 contains 15 residues. Germline V gene sequence: CDR1 SGHRS, CDR2 YFSETQ. The CDR3 loop is CASMVAGRTRDTQYF. The CDR3 region has the DNA TGCGCCAGCATGGTGGCAGGTAGAACAAGGGATACGCAGTATTTT.

This clone appeared once. This chain uses TRBV7-2 with TRBJ2-2, with 10 nucleotides matching TRBD2. Germline CDR1 reads SGHTA; CDR2 reads FQGNSA. J gave up 13 bases and V 5 bases, and 7 bases lay outside the gene matches. The CDR3 is 13 residues long. The CDR3 reads CASSEFSSGRLFF. In DNA form, the CDR3 reads TGTGCCAGCAGCGAGTTTTCTAGCGGGAGGCTGTTTTTT. The full variable domain, rest sourced from reference TRBV7-2 and TRBJ2-2, is GAGVSQSPSNKVTEKGKDVELRCDPISGHTALYWYRQSLGQGLEFLIYFQGNSAPDKSGLPSDRFSAERTGGSVSTLTIQRTQQEDSAVYLCASSEFSSGRLFFGEGSRLTVL.

The V gene is TRBV11-2, the J gene TRBJ2-3; 8 nucleotides align to TRBD2. This CDR3 comprises 13 residues. V lost 1 base, J lost 8 bases, and 2 bases stayed unmatched. Germline V CDR1 and CDR2: SGHAT, FQNNGV. The CDR3 sequence: CASSLVREGTQYF. DNA of the CDR3: TGTGCCAGCAGCTTAGTCCGGGAGGGTACGCAGTATTTT.

The chain is built from TRBV5-1 and TRBJ1-2, with TRBD1 matching 7 bases. Germline V gene data show CDR1 as SGHRS and CDR2 as YFSETQ. The V segment lost 4 bases and the J segment 5 bases; nucleotides outside the gene matches: 8. This CDR3 region has 14 residues. Here the CDR3 DNA reads TGCGCCAGCAGCCTTGGACAGGTCGGGTATGGCTACACCTTC. It encodes CASSLGQVGYGYTF.

The CDR3 nucleotides read TGTGCCAGCAGTGGAGTCCAAGATTGGCAAATAAATCAAGAGACCCAGTACTTC. This encodes CASSGVQDWQINQETQYF. The chain has TRBV28 and TRBJ2-5; D remains unclear. The CDR3 has 18 amino acids. Germline-derived CDR1 and CDR2 are MDHEN and SYDVKM. V shed 5 bases and J shed 2 bases, with 24 bases lying between them.

V gene TRBV9 combines with J gene TRBJ2-2; D may be TRBD2 (5 bases). V was trimmed by 2 bases and J by 4 bases, leaving 9 bases between them. This CDR3 has 14 residues. Germline V lookup: CDR1 SGDLS, CDR2 YYNGEE. The chain's CDR3 is CASSVEAATGELFF. The CDR3 DNA reads as TGTGCCAGCAGCGTGGAGGCGGCCACCGGGGAGCTGTTTTTT.

The V call is TRBV4-2, the J call TRBJ2-3, with D uncertain. V was trimmed by 6 bases and J by 1 base, leaving 14 bases between them. This CDR3 contains 15 residues. Germline V lookup: CDR1 LGHNA, CDR2 YNFKEQ. The CDR3 spells CASSRKPFGTDTQYF. The CDR3 DNA reads as TGTGCCAGCAGTCGTAAGCCTTTTGGCACAGATACGCAGTATTTT.

This clone has just one count. V is TRBV5-4 and J is TRBJ1-3, with D possibly being TRBD1 (6 bases). Germline lookup yields CDR1 SGHNT and CDR2 YYREEE (reference sequence). The CDR3 is 17 residues long. V was clipped by 0 bases and J by 0 bases, with 13 bases between them. The CDR3 region is CASSLAGGRGSGNTIYF. Written as DNA, the CDR3 is TGTGCCAGCAGCTTGGCCGGCGGCAGGGGCTCTGGAAACACCATATATTTT.

V is TRBV28 and J is TRBJ1-1; D is perhaps TRBD1 (5 bases). Looked up from germline, CDR1 is MDHEN and CDR2 is SYDVKM. The CDR3 is 12 amino acids. Trimming removed 3 bases from V and 10 bases from J, with 12 bases in between. This CDR3 reads CASSFRGGLAFF. In DNA form, the CDR3 reads TGTGCCAGCAGTTTCCGCGGGGGTCTAGCTTTCTTT.

The CDR3 here is CASSEPGRVYTEAFF. CDR3 coding DNA: TGTGCCAGCAGTGAACCGGGGAGGGTTTACACTGAAGCTTTCTTT. The chain is built from TRBV6-1 and TRBJ1-1; D call uncertain. This CDR3 has 15 amino acids. In germline, CDR1 is MNHNS, CDR2 SASEGT. With 2 bases removed from V and 3 bases from J, the gap between germline ends came to 13 bases.

The chain is built from TRBV5-4 and TRBJ1-1; maybe TRBD1 (6 bases). Germline V gene sequence: CDR1 SGHNT, CDR2 YYREEE (reference sequence). This CDR3 has 15 amino acids. Trimming left V 0 bases short and J 0 bases short, with 9 bases between. The CDR3 reads CASSLGAGVNTEAFF. The CDR3 nucleotides are TGTGCCAGCAGCTTGGGGGCAGGGGTGAACACTGAAGCTTTCTTT.

The J gene is TRBJ2-3, the V gene TRBV4-1; D gene uncertain. The V gene's germline CDR1 is MGHRA and CDR2 YSYEKL. CDR3 length: 15 residues. The V end was cut by 1 base, the J end by 0 bases, with 8 bases between. Here the CDR3 DNA reads TGCGCCAGCAGCCAAGTTGGCAGTAGCACAGATACGCAGTATTTT. This gives the protein CASSQVGSSTDTQYF.

The V call is TRBV9, the J call TRBJ1-6, with 8 bases fitting TRBD1. Germline loops: CDR1 SGDLS, CDR2 YYNGEE. Losses at the gene ends were 4 bases for V and 5 bases for J; bases not matched to a gene: 8. This CDR3 comprises 16 residues. CDR3 DNA: TGTGCCAGCAGCCCATTACAGGGGGGGAATAATTCACCCCTCCACTTT. It codes for CASSPLQGGNNSPLHF.

The chain uses TRBV4-1 and TRBJ2-3, with TRBD1 matching 9 bases. The V gene end was trimmed by 3 bases and the J gene end by 2 bases; junction bases not matched to a gene: 9. This CDR3 spans 17 amino acids. The germline gives CDR1 MGHRA, CDR2 YSYEKL. The DNA of the CDR3 is TGCGCCAGCAGCCACTCCTCCGACAGGGGGTACACAGATACGCAGTATTTT. This sequence encodes CASSHSSDRGYTDTQYF.

The genes are TRBV5-6 and TRBJ2-2, with 7 bases aligning to TRBD1. Germline lookup yields CDR1 SGHDT and CDR2 YYEEEE. CDR3 length equals 13 residues. J lost 7 bases, V lost 9 bases, and 9 bases had no gene match. CDR3 sequence (DNA): TGTGCCACAAACAGGGGAGACCACGGGGAGCTGTTTTTT. This gives the protein CATNRGDHGELFF.

The chain combines TRBV5-4 with TRBJ2-7; D is perhaps TRBD2 (6 bases). The V gene's germline CDR1 is SGHNT and CDR2 YYREEE (reference sequence). V dropped 4 bases and J dropped 5 bases, with 19 bases sitting between them. The CDR3 extends over 15 amino acids. The CDR3 nucleotides read TGTGCCAGCAGCCCCCAGACGGGCGGGGCCCACGAGCAGTACTTC. Protein: CASSPQTGGAHEQYF.

This clone was detected only a few times. The chain combines TRBV6-6 with TRBJ2-1, with 8 bases lining up with TRBD2. Trimming cost V 5 bases and J 3 bases; bases outside gene matches: 3. Looked up from germline, CDR1 is MNHNY and CDR2 is SVGAGI (reference sequence). The CDR3 is 14 residues long. The CDR3, as DNA: TGTGCCAGCAGTACTAGCGGAAGCTACAATGAGCAGTTCTTC. Protein sequence: CASSTSGSYNEQFF.

The chain joins TRBV23-1 to TRBJ1-2; no reliable D call. TRBV23-1 is an ORF, with its function uncertain. The V end lost 5 bases, the J end lost 4 bases, and 14 bases lay between the germline ends. The CDR3 is 14 residues long. This chain's CDR3 is CASSELPLPYGYTF. The CDR3 coding sequence is TGCGCCAGCAGTGAACTCCCATTGCCCTATGGCTACACCTTC.

This clone was picked up one time. The gene calls are TRBV7-8 and TRBJ2-3, with D uncertain. Germline-derived CDR1 and CDR2 are SGHVS and FQNEAQ. The CDR3 contains 13 residues. The germline V and J ends were trimmed by 5 bases and 3 bases, with 9 bases remaining between them. The CDR3 loop is CASSPSRTDTQYF. CDR3 DNA sequence: TGTGCCAGCAGCCCCTCTAGGACAGATACGCAGTATTTT.

This chain connects TRBV28 to TRBJ1-3, with TRBD1 matching over 8 bases. This CDR3 contains 13 residues. Trimming cost V 8 bases and J 1 base; bases outside gene matches: 1. CDR1 is MDHEN, CDR2 SYDVKM, per germline. CDR3 residues: CASQGASGNTIYF. The CDR3 DNA follows: TGTGCCAGCCAGGGGGCATCTGGAAACACCATATATTTT.

The J gene is TRBJ1-5, the V gene TRBV6-5; D not resolved. V lost 8 bases and J 6 bases, leaving 14 bases between the germline ends. The length of the CDR3 is 13 residues. Germline V CDR1 and CDR2: MNHEY, SVGAGI. The DNA for the CDR3 is TGTGCCAGCTCCCGGGAGCGGGGTCAGCCCCAGCATTTT. Protein product: CASSRERGQPQHF.

The rearrangement uses TRBV11-3 and TRBJ2-2; 9 nucleotides match TRBD1. CDR1 is SGHNT, CDR2 YENEEA, per germline. The CDR3 has 17 residues. The V segment lost 0 bases and the J segment 4 bases; nucleotides outside the gene matches: 6. The CDR3 DNA reads as TGTGCCAGCAGCTTAGAATGGGGACAGGGTAGCACCGGGGAGCTGTTTTTT. This encodes CASSLEWGQGSTGELFF.

This chain uses TRBV27 with TRBJ2-7; no reliable D call. The CDR3 extends over 13 amino acids. Looked up from germline, CDR1 is MNHEY and CDR2 is SMNVEV (reference sequence). Trimming removed 3 bases from V and 3 bases from J, with 9 bases in between. The CDR3 loop is CASSLGSYYEQYF. The CDR3 DNA sequence: TGTGCCAGCAGTTTGGGCAGCTACTACGAGCAGTACTTC.